Following are 27 T cell receptor beta chains from one sample sequenced in a study of cytotoxic CD8 clonotypes in ibrutinib-treated CLL. Sequenced by immunoSEQ multiplex PCR; TCRdb stores in-frame clones only, minus some. The sample records about 97,000 clones, around 77% being singletons. Specimen: PBMCs, collected after 24 months of ibrutinib treatment. All receptors come from a human donor with chronic lymphocytic leukemia.

The chain uses TRBV20-1 and TRBJ1-1; no reliable D call. The germline V gene has CDR1 DFQATT and CDR2 SNEGSKA (reference sequence). CDR3 length equals 11 residues. Trimming pared 6 bases from V and 2 bases from J, leaving 7 bases between. The CDR3 sequence: CSATDNTEAFF. CDR3 nucleotide sequence: TGCAGTGCCACCGACAACACTGAAGCTTTCTTT.

J is TRBJ1-1 and V is TRBV4-3, with D uncertain. Germline-derived CDR1 and CDR2 are LGHNA and YSLEER. Between the trimmed V and J ends, which lost 3 bases and 0 bases, there was a span of 14 bases. The CDR3 runs 16 residues. The CDR3 is CASSHPGGRLNTEAFF. As DNA, the CDR3 is TGCGCCAGCAGCCACCCGGGAGGGAGGTTGAACACTGAAGCTTTCTTT.

This clone was counted once. The V gene is TRBV9, the J gene TRBJ1-1; the match to TRBD1 covers 7 bases. CDR1 is SGDLS and CDR2 is YYNGEE in the germline V gene. This CDR3 is built from 13 residues. V trimming: 3 bases; J trimming: 10 bases; junction bases outside the gene matches: 9. The CDR3 sequence: CASSGTGAGVAFF. The CDR3 DNA reads as TGTGCCAGCAGCGGTACAGGGGCCGGCGTAGCTTTCTTT.

A remark on this clone: One end of the junction varies from germline; a read error may be responsible. The chain carries TRBV2 and TRBJ2-1, with D hard to call. This CDR3 is 10 amino acids long. The germline gives CDR1 SNHLY, CDR2 FYNNEI. The CDR3 bases are TGTGCCAGCAGCTACAGTGAGCAGTTCTTC. Translating it yields CASSYSEQFF. The whole variable domain, remainder taken from reference TRBV2 and TRBJ2-1, is EPEVTQTPSHQVTQMGQEVILRCVPISNHLYFYWYRQILGQKVEFLVSFYNNEISEKSEIFDDQFSVERPDGSNFTLKIRSTKLEDSAMYFCASSYSEQFFGPGTRLTVL.

This clone showed up just a few times. The chain links TRBV11-3 to TRBJ1-2, with D unclear. Trimming stripped 3 bases from V and 8 bases from J, with 16 bases between. Germline CDR1 SGHNT, CDR2 YENEEA. The CDR3 contains 14 residues. The CDR3 DNA is TGTGCCAGCAGCTTGAGCACTACTATGGGAGGCTACACCTTC. It is translated as CASSLSTTMGGYTF. The entire variable domain, with the rest obtained from reference TRBV11-3 and TRBJ1-2, is as follows: EAGVVQSPRYKIIEKKQPVAFWCNPISGHNTLYWYLQNLGQGPELLIRYENEEAVDDSQLPKDRFSAERLKGVDSTLKIQPAELGDSAVYLCASSLSTTMGGYTFGSGTRLTVV.

The V call is TRBV7-2, the J call TRBJ2-7; D is perhaps TRBD2 (7 bases). Germline CDR1 SGHTA, CDR2 FQGNSA. V lost 4 bases, J lost 7 bases, and 17 bases lay in between. The CDR3 consists of 14 residues. In DNA, the CDR3 is TGTGCCAGCAGCTCGGGGGCGGGAGCGGGGGAGCAGTACTTC. This codes for CASSSGAGAGEQYF. Supplemented by reference TRBV7-2 and TRBJ2-7, the full variable domain reads GAGVSQSPSNKVTEKGKDVELRCDPISGHTALYWYRQSLGQGLEFLIYFQGNSAPDKSGLPSDRFSAERTGGSVSTLTIQRTQQEDSAVYLCASSSGAGAGEQYFGPGTRLTVT.

The chain employs TRBV28 and TRBJ1-1; a possible D gene is TRBD1 (5 bases). The CDR3 length is 15 residues. The germline CDR1 and CDR2 sequences are MDHEN and SYDVKM. The V gene lost 6 bases and the J gene lost 0 bases, with 14 bases spanning the gap. DNA for the CDR3: TGTGCCAGCAGGGGGGGTCAGATCCTGAACACTGAAGCTTTCTTT. It specifies CASRGGQILNTEAFF.

V is TRBV19 and J is TRBJ2-7; D not resolved. The CDR3 contains 16 residues. CDR1 and CDR2 from the germline V gene are LNHDA and SQIVND (reference sequence). Trimming took off 6 bases at V and 3 bases at J, with 21 bases between the two ends. The CDR3 spells CASSHTLGRPVYEQYF. Here the CDR3 DNA reads TGTGCCAGTAGCCATACCCTAGGACGGCCCGTCTACGAGCAGTACTTC.

This chain joins TRBV7-9 and TRBJ1-1; 8 nucleotides match TRBD1. Losses at the gene ends were 6 bases for V and 0 bases for J; bases not matched to a gene: 9. This CDR3 has 16 residues. Germline values: CDR1 SEHNR, CDR2 FQNEAQ (reference sequence). CDR3 in DNA: TGTGCCAGCAGGGCCCGGGACAGGCGAATGAACACTGAAGCTTTCTTT. Translated, it gives CASRARDRRMNTEAFF.

The chain uses TRBV19 and TRBJ2-7, with D tentatively TRBD1 (5 bases). This CDR3 contains 16 residues. CDR1 and CDR2 from the germline V gene are LNHDA and SQIVND (reference sequence). Trimming stripped 3 bases from V and 3 bases from J, with 18 bases between. In nucleotides, the CDR3 is TGTGCCAGTAGTATGATTTCTCGCACAGGTTACTACGAGCAGTACTTC. Translating gives CASSMISRTGYYEQYF.

J is TRBJ2-1 and V is TRBV7-2; 11 nucleotides agree with TRBD1. The J segment lost 6 bases and the V segment lost 5 bases, leaving 6 bases of the junction unmatched. The germline V gene encodes CDR1 SGHTA and CDR2 FQGNSA. This CDR3 is 15 amino acids long. Written as DNA, the CDR3 is TGTGCCAGCAGCCTCAGGACAGGGGGCATCAATGAGCAGTTCTTC. It encodes CASSLRTGGINEQFF. The full variable domain, with the rest looked up from reference TRBV7-2 and TRBJ2-1, is GAGVSQSPSNKVTEKGKDVELRCDPISGHTALYWYRQSLGQGLEFLIYFQGNSAPDKSGLPSDRFSAERTGGSVSTLTIQRTQQEDSAVYLCASSLRTGGINEQFFGPGTRLTVL.

This clone was seen more than once but under ten times. The chain joins TRBV6-1 to TRBJ1-5; 10 bases fit TRBD1. The V segment lost 4 bases and the J segment 6 bases; nucleotides outside the gene matches: 0. The germline V gene encodes CDR1 MNHNS and CDR2 SASEGT. The CDR3 loop spans 13 amino acids. The DNA of the CDR3 is TGTGCCAGCAGTGGGACAGGGGGTCAGCCCCAGCATTTT. Protein: CASSGTGGQPQHF.

The chain links TRBV27 to TRBJ2-1; no reliable D call. CDR3 size: 10 residues. Germline V lookup: CDR1 MNHEY, CDR2 SMNVEV (reference sequence). V was shortened by 6 bases and J by 11 bases, with 8 bases between the two germline ends. CDR3 nucleotide sequence: TGTGCCAGCAGAGGTCTCAAGCAGTTCTTC. Translating gives CASRGLKQFF.

The V call is TRBV27, the J call TRBJ1-2; the match to TRBD1 covers 7 bases. In germline, CDR1 is MNHEY, CDR2 SMNVEV (reference sequence). V gave up 5 bases and J gave up 2 bases; unmatched junction bases: 2. The CDR3 loop spans 13 amino acids. CDR3 in amino acids: CASSNRGNYGYTF. The CDR3 bases are TGTGCCAGCAGTAACAGGGGCAACTATGGCTACACCTTC.

The J gene is TRBJ2-3, the V gene TRBV5-1; D may be TRBD1 or TRBD2 (6 bases each). The CDR3 has 17 residues. The germline V gene encodes CDR1 SGHRS and CDR2 YFSETQ. The ends were cut back, 4 bases at V and 0 bases at J, with 18 bases in the middle. CDR3 DNA sequence: TGCGCCAGCAGCCTGGAGGTTCGGGGGCCTAGCACAGATACGCAGTATTTT. Its translation is CASSLEVRGPSTDTQYF.

The chain carries TRBV18 and TRBJ1-3, with D unresolved. CDR1 and CDR2 (germline): KGHSH, LQKENI. The CDR3 runs to 16 residues. V was cut by 0 bases and J by 0 bases, with 9 bases left in between. The CDR3 is CASSPPGQYSGNTIYF. The CDR3 nucleotides are TGTGCCAGCTCACCACCGGGTCAGTACTCTGGAAACACCATATATTTT.

The chain employs TRBV5-4 and TRBJ2-7, with TRBD1 matching 12 bases. The CDR3 is 15 amino acids. Germline CDR1 SGHNT, CDR2 YYREEE (reference sequence). Trimming took 5 bases from V and 1 from J; bases not matched to a gene: 4. The CDR3 DNA reads TGTGCCAGCAGGGCGGGACAGGGGGCGTCCTACGAGCAGTACTTC. Protein product: CASRAGQGASYEQYF. The entire variable domain, with the rest obtained from reference TRBV5-4 and TRBJ2-7, is as follows: ETGVTQSPTHLIKTRGQQVTLRCSSQSGHNTVSWYQQALGQGPQFIFQYYREEENGRGNFPPRFSGLQFPNYSSELNVNALELDDSALYLCASRAGQGASYEQYFGPGTRLTVT.

This clone was counted between two and nine times. CDR3 sequence: CASSTDRGPTYNEQFF. As DNA, the CDR3 is TGTGCCAGCAGTACTGACAGGGGGCCCACCTACAATGAGCAGTTCTTC. The chain is built from TRBV6-6 and TRBJ2-1, with 10 bases that match TRBD1. This CDR3 comprises 16 residues. V was clipped by 5 bases and J by 2 bases; unmatched bases: 6. Per germline, CDR1 MNHNY and CDR2 SVGAGI (reference sequence).

The chain carries TRBV7-2 and TRBJ1-1, with 7 bases matching TRBD1. V shed 1 base, J shed 5 bases, and the junction held 4 bases outside the gene matches. Germline CDR1 SGHTA, CDR2 FQGNSA. This CDR3 is built from 14 residues. CDR3 DNA: TGTGCCAGCAGCTTAGGAGTCAGGGGGACTGAAGCTTTCTTT. Its protein product is CASSLGVRGTEAFF.

This CDR3 is CAWGTLFAPGANVLTF. CDR3 DNA sequence: TGTGCCTGGGGGACACTTTTTGCGCCTGGGGCCAACGTCCTGACTTTC. The rearrangement joins TRBV30 to TRBJ2-6, with D possibly matching TRBD1 (6 bases). The germline CDR1 and CDR2 sequences are GTSNPN and SVGIG (reference sequence). This CDR3 spans 16 amino acids. Between the trimmed V and J ends, which lost 5 bases and 2 bases, there was a span of 16 bases. Together with reference TRBV30 and TRBJ2-6, the CDR3 gives the full variable domain: SQTIHQWPATLVQPVGSPLSLECTVEGTSNPNLYWYRQAAGRGLQLLFYSVGIGQISSEVPQNLSASRPQDRQFILSSKKLLLSDSGFYLCAWGTLFAPGANVLTFGAGSRLTVL.

This chain connects TRBV5-4 to TRBJ2-7; D gene unclear. This CDR3 has 11 amino acids. The germline gives CDR1 SGHNT, CDR2 YYREEE (reference sequence). The V gene lost 4 bases and the J gene lost 3 bases, with 5 bases spanning the gap. The CDR3 DNA follows: TGTGCCAGCAGCCAATTCTACGAGCAGTACTTC. This encodes CASSQFYEQYF.

J is TRBJ2-7 and V is TRBV25-1, with D possibly matching TRBD1 (5 bases). The germline V and J ends were trimmed by 4 bases and 3 bases, with 13 bases remaining between them. The CDR3 runs to 14 residues. Germline V gives CDR1 MGHDK, CDR2 SYGVNS. CDR3 coding DNA: TGTGCCAGCAGTGGTGACAGTGTGATCTACGAGCAGTACTTC. It yields the protein CASSGDSVIYEQYF.

The chain is built from TRBV27 and TRBJ2-7, with 10 nucleotides matching TRBD2. Germline CDR1 reads MNHEY; CDR2 reads SMNVEV (reference sequence). With V trimmed by 2 bases and J by 4 bases, 5 bases remained unmatched. The CDR3 totals 15 residues. CDR3 region: CASSLISGRSYEQYF. In nucleotides, the CDR3 is TGTGCCAGCAGTTTAATTAGCGGGAGGTCGTACGAGCAGTACTTC.

V gene TRBV11-2 combines with J gene TRBJ1-2, with D perhaps TRBD1 (5 bases). Trimming cost V 5 bases and J 3 bases, with 22 bases left between them. The CDR3 runs 17 residues. Germline CDR1 SGHAT, CDR2 FQNNGV. The CDR3 DNA is TGTGCCAGCAGCCCCGGTAGGGGCTCGGGAGGACACTATGGCTACACCTTC. Protein product: CASSPGRGSGGHYGYTF.

This chain connects TRBV5-8 to TRBJ2-5, with D unclear. From germline, CDR1 is SGHTS and CDR2 YDEGEE. The V and J ends lost 1 base and 4 bases respectively, with 5 bases between them. There are 12 residues in the CDR3. The CDR3 DNA reads as TGTGCCAGCAGCTTGTACGGAGAGACCCAGTACTTC. Encoded protein: CASSLYGETQYF.

The chain employs TRBV19 and TRBJ2-5; 8 bases align to TRBD1. J lost 0 bases, V lost 7 bases, and 7 bases had no gene match. The germline CDR1 and CDR2 sequences are LNHDA and SQIVND (reference sequence). This CDR3 has 15 residues. The CDR3 region has the DNA TGTGCCAGTACCGTCGGACAGGGCCACCAAGAGACCCAGTACTTC. This sequence encodes CASTVGQGHQETQYF.

This clone turned up a few times. The chain joins TRBV18 to TRBJ2-7; 8 positions agree with TRBD2. V lost 3 bases to trimming and J lost 1 base; unmatched junction nucleotides: 5. The CDR3 has 15 residues. Looked up from germline, CDR1 is KGHSH and CDR2 is LQKENI. The CDR3 DNA reads TGTGCCAGCTCACCGCAAGCGGGAGAATCCTACGAGCAGTACTTC. This codes for CASSPQAGESYEQYF. Supplemented by reference TRBV18 and TRBJ2-7, the full variable domain reads NAGVMQNPRHLVRRRGQEARLRCSPMKGHSHVYWYRQLPEEGLKFMVYLQKENIIDESGMPKERFSAEFPKEGPSILRIQQVVRGDSAAYFCASSPQAGESYEQYFGPGTRLTVT.